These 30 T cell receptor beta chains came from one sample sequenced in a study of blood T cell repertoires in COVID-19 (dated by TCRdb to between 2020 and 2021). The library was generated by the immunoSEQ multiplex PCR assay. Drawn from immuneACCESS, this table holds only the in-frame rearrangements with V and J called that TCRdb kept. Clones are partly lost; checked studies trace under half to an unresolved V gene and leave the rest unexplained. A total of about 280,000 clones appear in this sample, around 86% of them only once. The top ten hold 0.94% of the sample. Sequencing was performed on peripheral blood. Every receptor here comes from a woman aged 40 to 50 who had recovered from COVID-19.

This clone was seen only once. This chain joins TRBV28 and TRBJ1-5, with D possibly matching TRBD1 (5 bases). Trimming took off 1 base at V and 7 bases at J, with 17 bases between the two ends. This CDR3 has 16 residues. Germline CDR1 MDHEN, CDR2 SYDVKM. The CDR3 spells CASSLSPGLGGQPQHF. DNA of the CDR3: TGTGCCAGCAGTTTATCCCCCGGGCTGGGGGGGCAGCCCCAGCATTTT.

As DNA, the CDR3 is TGCAGCGCACGGACTAGCGCTAGATCCACCGGGGAGCTGTTTTTT. As protein: CSARTSARSTGELFF. V and J are TRBV29-1 and TRBJ2-2, with 9 bases lining up with TRBD2. Germline assignment: CDR1 SQVTM and CDR2 ANQGSEA. The V and J ends lost 7 bases and 4 bases, in that order; junction bases with no gene match: 10. The CDR3 is made up of 15 amino acids.

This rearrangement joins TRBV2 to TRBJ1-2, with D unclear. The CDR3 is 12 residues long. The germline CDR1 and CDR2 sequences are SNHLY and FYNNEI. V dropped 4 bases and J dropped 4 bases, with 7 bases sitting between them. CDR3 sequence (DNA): TGTGCCAGCAGTGGCCAGATCTATGGCTACACCTTC. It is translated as CASSGQIYGYTF.

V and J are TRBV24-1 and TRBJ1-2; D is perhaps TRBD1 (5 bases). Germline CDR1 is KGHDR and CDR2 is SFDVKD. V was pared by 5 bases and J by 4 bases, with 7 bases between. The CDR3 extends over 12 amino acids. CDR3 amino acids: CATSAGGYGYTF. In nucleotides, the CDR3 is TGTGCCACCAGTGCGGGGGGCTATGGCTACACCTTC.

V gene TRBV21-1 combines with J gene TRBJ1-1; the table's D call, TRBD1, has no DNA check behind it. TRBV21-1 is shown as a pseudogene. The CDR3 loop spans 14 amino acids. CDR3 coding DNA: TGTGCCAGCACCAGGGGAAATCGATCTACTGAAGCTTTCTTT. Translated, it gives CASTRGNRSTEAFF.

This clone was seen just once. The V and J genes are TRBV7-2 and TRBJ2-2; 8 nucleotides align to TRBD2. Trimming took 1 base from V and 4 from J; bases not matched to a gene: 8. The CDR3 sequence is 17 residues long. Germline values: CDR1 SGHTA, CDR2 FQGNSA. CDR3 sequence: CASSLDLSGIITGELFF. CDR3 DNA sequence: TGTGCCAGCAGCTTAGATCTTAGCGGGATCATCACCGGGGAGCTGTTTTTT.

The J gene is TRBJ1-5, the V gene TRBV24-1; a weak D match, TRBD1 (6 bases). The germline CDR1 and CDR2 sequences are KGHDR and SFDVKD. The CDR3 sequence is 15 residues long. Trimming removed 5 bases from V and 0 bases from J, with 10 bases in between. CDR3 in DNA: TGTGCCACCAGTGCCGGACAGTATAGCAATCAGCCCCAGCATTTT. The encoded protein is CATSAGQYSNQPQHF.

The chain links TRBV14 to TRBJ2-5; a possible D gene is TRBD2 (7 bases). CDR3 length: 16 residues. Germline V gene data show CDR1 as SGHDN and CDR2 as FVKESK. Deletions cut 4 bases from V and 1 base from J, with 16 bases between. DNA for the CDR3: TGTGCCAGCAGCCGGCGGACAGCGGGAACCCAAGAGACCCAGTACTTC. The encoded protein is CASSRRTAGTQETQYF. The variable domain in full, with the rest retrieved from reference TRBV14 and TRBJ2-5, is EAGVTQFPSHSVIEKGQTVTLRCDPISGHDNLYWYRRVMGKEIKFLLHFVKESKQDESGMPNNRFLAERTGGTYSTLKVQPAELEDSGVYFCASSRRTAGTQETQYFGPGTRLLVL.

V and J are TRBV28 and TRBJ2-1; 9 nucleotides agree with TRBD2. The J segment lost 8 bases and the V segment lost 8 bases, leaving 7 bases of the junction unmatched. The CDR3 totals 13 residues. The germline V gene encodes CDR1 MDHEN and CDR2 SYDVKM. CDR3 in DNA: TGTGCCAGCGGGGGTAGCGGGAGCCATGAGCAGTTCTTC. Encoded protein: CASGGSGSHEQFF.

Here the CDR3 DNA reads TGTGCCAGCAGCGTAGCTACCGCAGACCCTAGCTTCGGGGAGCTGTTTTTT. Its translation: CASSVATADPSFGELFF. The chain recombines TRBV9 with TRBJ2-2; TRBD2 might be the D (5 bases). The CDR3 length is 17 residues. CDR1 and CDR2 (germline): SGDLS, YYNGEE. With 0 bases removed from V and 7 bases from J, the gap between germline ends came to 19 bases.

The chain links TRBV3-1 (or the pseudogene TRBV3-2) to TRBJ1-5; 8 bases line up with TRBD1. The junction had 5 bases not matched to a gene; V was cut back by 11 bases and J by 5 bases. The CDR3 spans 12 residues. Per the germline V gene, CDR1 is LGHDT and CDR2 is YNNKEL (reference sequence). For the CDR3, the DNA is TGTGCCTGTGGACAGGGATATCAGCCCCAGCATTTT. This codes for CACGQGYQPQHF.

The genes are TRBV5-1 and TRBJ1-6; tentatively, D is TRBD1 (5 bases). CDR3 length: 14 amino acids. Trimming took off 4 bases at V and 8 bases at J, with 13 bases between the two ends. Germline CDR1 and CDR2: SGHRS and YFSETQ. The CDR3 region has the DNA TGCGCCAGCAGCGCCAGGGTAGGCGATTCACCCCTCCACTTT. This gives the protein CASSARVGDSPLHF.

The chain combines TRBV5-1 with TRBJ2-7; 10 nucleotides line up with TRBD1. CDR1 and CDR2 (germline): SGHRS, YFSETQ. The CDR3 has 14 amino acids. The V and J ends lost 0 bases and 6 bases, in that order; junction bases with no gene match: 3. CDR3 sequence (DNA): TGCGCCAGCAGCTTGGCGGGACAGGGGCTCGAGCAGTACTTC. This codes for CASSLAGQGLEQYF.

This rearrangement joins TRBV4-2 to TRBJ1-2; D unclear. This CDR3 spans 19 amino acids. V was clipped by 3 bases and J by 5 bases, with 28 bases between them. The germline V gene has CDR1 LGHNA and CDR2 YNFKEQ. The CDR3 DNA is TGTGCCAGCAGCCACCCTGCCGGCGGGTCCATTCCCGCAGCGTATGGCTACACCTTC. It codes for CASSHPAGGSIPAAYGYTF.

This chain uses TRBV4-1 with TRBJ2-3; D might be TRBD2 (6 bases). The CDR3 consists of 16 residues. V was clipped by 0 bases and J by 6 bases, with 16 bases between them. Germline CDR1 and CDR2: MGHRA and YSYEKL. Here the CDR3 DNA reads TGCGCCAGCAGCCAAGATCTTGGGGGAGGCCGCGATACGCAGTATTTT. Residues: CASSQDLGGGRDTQYF.

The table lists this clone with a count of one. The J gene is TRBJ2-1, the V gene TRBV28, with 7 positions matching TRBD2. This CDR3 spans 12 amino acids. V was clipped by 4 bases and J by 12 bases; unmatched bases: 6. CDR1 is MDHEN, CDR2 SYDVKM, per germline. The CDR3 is CASSSYGRLQFF. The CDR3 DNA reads TGTGCCAGCAGTTCCTACGGGAGGTTGCAGTTCTTC.

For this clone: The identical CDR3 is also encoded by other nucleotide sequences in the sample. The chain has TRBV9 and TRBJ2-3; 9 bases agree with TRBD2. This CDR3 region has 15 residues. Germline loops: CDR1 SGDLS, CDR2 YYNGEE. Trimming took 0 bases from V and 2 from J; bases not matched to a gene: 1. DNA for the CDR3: TGTGCCAGCAGCGTAGGACTAGCGGTCACAGATACGCAGTATTTT. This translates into CASSVGLAVTDTQYF.

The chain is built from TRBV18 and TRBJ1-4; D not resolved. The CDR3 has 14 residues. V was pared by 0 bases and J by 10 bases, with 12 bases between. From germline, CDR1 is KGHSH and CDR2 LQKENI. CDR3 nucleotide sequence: TGTGCCAGCTCACCACCGTCATCGAACGGAAAACTGTTTTTT. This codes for CASSPPSSNGKLFF.

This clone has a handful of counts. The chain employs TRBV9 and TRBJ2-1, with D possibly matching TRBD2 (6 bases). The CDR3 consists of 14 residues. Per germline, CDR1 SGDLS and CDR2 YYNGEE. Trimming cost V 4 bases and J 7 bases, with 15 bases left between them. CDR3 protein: CASSTSGSRNEQFF. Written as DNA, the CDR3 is TGTGCCAGCAGCACCAGCGGGTCCCGGAATGAGCAGTTCTTC.

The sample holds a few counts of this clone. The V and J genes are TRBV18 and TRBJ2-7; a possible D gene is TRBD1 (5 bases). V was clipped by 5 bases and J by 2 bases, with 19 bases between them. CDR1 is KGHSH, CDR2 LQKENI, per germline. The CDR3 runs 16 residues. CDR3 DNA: TGTGCCAGCTCAGGATTGCAAGGGGCTACAGCCTACGAGCAGTACTTC. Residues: CASSGLQGATAYEQYF.

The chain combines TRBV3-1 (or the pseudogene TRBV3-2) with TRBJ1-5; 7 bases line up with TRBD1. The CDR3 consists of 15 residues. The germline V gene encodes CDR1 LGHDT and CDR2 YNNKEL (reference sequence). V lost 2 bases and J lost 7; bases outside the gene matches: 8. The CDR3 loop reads CASSQTPGTEQPQHF. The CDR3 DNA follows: TGTGCCAGCAGCCAAACGCCCGGGACAGAGCAGCCCCAGCATTTT.

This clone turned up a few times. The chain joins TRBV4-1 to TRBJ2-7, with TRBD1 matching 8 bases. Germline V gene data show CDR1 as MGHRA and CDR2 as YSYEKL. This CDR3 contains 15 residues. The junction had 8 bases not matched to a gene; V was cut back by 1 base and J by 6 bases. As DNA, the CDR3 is TGCGCCAGCAGCCAAGCGACAGGGGTGGGGCGCGAGCAGTACTTC. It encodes CASSQATGVGREQYF.

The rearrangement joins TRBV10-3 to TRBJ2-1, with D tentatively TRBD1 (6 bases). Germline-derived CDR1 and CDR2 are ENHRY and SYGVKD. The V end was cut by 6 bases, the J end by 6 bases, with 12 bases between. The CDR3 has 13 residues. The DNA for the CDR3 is TGTGCCATCAGAAAGGACAGTCCCAATGAGCAGTTCTTC. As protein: CAIRKDSPNEQFF.

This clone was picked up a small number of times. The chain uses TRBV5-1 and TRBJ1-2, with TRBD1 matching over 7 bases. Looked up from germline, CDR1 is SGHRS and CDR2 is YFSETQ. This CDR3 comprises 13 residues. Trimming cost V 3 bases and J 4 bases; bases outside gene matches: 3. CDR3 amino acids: CASSWDSPYGYTF. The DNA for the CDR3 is TGCGCCAGCAGCTGGGACAGTCCCTATGGCTACACCTTC. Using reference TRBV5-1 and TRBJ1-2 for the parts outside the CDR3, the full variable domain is KAGVTQTPRYLIKTRGQQVTLSCSPISGHRSVSWYQQTPGQGLQFLFEYFSETQRNKGNFPGRFSGRQFSNSRSEMNVSTLELGDSALYLCASSWDSPYGYTFGSGTRLTVV.

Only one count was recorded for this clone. This chain's CDR3 is CASSQYKGANEKLFF. The CDR3 DNA is TGTGCCAGCAGCCAATACAAAGGGGCGAATGAAAAACTGTTTTTT. The rearrangement joins TRBV5-8 to TRBJ1-4; D may be TRBD1 (5 bases). The V gene lost 4 bases and the J gene lost 5 bases, with 15 bases spanning the gap. This CDR3 spans 15 amino acids. Germline CDR1 reads SGHTS; CDR2 reads YDEGEE.

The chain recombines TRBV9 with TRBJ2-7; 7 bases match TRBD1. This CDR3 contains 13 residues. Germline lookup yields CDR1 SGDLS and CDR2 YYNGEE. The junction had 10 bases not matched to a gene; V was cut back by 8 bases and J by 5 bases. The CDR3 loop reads CASTTGSSNEQYF. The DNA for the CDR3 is TGTGCCAGTACGACAGGGAGTTCAAACGAGCAGTACTTC.

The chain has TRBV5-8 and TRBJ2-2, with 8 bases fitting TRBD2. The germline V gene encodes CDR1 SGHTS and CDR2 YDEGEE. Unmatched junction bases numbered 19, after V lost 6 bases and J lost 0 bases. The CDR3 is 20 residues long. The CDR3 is CASNSPMGGRPLANTGELFF. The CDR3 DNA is TGTGCCAGCAACTCCCCCATGGGCGGGAGGCCTCTCGCGAACACCGGGGAGCTGTTTTTT.

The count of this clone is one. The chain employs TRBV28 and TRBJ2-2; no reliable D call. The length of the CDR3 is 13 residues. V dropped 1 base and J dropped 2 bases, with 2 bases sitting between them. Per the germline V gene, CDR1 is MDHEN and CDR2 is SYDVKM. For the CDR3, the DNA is TGTGCCAGCAGTTTATCTAACACCGGGGAGCTGTTTTTT. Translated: CASSLSNTGELFF.

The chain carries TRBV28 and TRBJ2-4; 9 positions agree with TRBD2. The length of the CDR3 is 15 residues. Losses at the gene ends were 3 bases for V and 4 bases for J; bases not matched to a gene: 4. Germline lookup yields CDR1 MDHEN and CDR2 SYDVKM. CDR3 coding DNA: TGTGCCAGCAGTTTTGCGGGGGGGATGAAAAACATTCAGTACTTC. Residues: CASSFAGGMKNIQYF.

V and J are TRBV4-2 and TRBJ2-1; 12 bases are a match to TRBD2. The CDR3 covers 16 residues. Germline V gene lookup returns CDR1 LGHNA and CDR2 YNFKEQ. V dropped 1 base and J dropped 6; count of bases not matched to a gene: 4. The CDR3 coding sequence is TGTGCCAGCAGCCAAGGACTAGCGGGAGTCCCCAATGAGCAGTTCTTC. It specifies CASSQGLAGVPNEQFF.